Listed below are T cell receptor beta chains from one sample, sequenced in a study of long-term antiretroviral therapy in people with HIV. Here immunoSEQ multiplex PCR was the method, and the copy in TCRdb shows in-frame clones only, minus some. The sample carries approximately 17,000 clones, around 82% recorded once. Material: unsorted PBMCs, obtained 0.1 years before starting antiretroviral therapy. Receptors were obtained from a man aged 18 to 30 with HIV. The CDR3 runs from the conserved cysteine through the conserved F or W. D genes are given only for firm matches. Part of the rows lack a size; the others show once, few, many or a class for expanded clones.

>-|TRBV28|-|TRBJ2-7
CASTGGSYEQYF
TGTGCCAGCACAGGAGGAAGCTACGAGCAGTACTTC
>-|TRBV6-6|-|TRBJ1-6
CASSSDGFYNSPLHF
TGTGCCAGCAGTTCCGACGGTTTCTATAATTCACCCCTCCACTTT
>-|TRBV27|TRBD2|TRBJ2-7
CASSPGGGPREQYF
TGTGCCAGCAGTCCCGGGGGGGGCCCGAGGGAGCAGTACTTC
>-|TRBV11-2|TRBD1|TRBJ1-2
CASSLINRGPDVYGYTF
TGTGCCAGCAGCTTAATAAACAGGGGGCCCGACGTCTATGGCTACACCTTC
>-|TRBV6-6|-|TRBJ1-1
CASSYGQPRGLTEAFF
TGTGCCAGCAGTTACGGGCAGCCCCGAGGCTTGACTGAAGCTTTCTTT
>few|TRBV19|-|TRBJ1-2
CASSIAAGSPVDYTF
TGTGCCAGTAGTATAGCGGCGGGGTCCCCCGTAGACTACACCTTC
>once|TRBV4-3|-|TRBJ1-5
CASSQGARGGDQPQHF
TGCGCCAGCAGCCAAGGAGCCAGGGGAGGGGATCAGCCCCAGCATTTT
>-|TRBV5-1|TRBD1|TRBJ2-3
CASSLGQGLVDTQYF
TGCGCCAGCAGCTTAGGACAGGGGTTGGTAGATACGCAGTATTTT
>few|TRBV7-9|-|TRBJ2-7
CASSSTTGTLGQYF
TGTGCCAGCAGCTCGACAACAGGGACCCTGGGGCAGTACTTC
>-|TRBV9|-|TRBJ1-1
CASSVNWGQNTEAFF
TGTGCCAGCAGCGTAAATTGGGGGCAGAACACTGAAGCTTTCTTT
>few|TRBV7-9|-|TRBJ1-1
CASSLMGAAEAFF
TGTGCCAGCAGCTTAATGGGGGCAGCTGAAGCTTTCTTT
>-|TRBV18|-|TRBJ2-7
CASSPQGGLGEQYF
TGTGCCAGCTCACCACAGGGCGGTCTGGGAGAGCAGTACTTC
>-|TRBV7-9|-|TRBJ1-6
CASSLYPTDSGIHF
TGTGCCAGCAGCTTATATCCCACAGACAGCGGAATCCACTTT
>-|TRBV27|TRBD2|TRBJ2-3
CASRSSGRATDTQYF
TGTGCCAGCAGAAGTAGCGGGAGGGCCACAGATACGCAGTATTTT
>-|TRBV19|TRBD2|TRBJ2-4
CASSIVPLLAGEGKNIQYF
TGTGCCAGTAGTATAGTCCCCCTATTGGCGGGAGAAGGCAAAAACATTCAGTACTTC
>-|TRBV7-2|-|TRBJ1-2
CASHADGAAGGYTF
TGTGCCAGCCATGCTGACGGGGCCGCAGGAGGCTACACCTTC
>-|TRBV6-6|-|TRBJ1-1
CATTSQFGVDTEAFF
TGTGCCACTACGTCCCAGTTTGGGGTAGACACTGAAGCTTTCTTT
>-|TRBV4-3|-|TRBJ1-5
CASSQDLGWGQPQHF
TGCGCCAGCAGCCAAGATCTGGGATGGGGTCAGCCCCAGCATTTT
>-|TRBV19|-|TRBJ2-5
CASSIPFGEETQYF
TGTGCCAGTAGTATTCCTTTCGGCGAGGAGACCCAGTACTTC
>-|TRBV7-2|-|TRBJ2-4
CASSLVGPGLAKNIQYF
TGTGCCAGCAGCTTAGTCGGGCCAGGTCTAGCCAAAAACATTCAGTACTTC